A single sample is the source of the 21 T cell receptor beta chains below, sequenced in a study of blood T cells in healthy people across ages. With a J-beta primer mix and a sample-barcoded 5' primer, a second PCR ran roughly 6 to 12 cycles. TCRdb re-called the 5' RACE reads with MiXCR, one entry per CDR3 protein. The sample has about 1.6 million distinct CDR3 sequences; about 32% are singletons. Material for sequencing was blood. These receptors all come from a woman between 25 and 40 years old in good health.

This clonotype was found a few times. The chain links TRBV4-2 to TRBJ2-7; TRBD1 or TRBD2 may be the D gene (6 bases each). Deletions cut 1 base from V and 5 bases from J, with 9 bases between. The CDR3 extends over 13 amino acids. CDR1 and CDR2 (germline): LGHNA, YNFKEQ. CDR3 sequence reads: CASSQGGADEQYF. The CDR3 DNA sequence: TGTGCCAGCAGCCAAGGGGGGGCCGACGAGCAGTACTTC.

The chain recombines TRBV15 with TRBJ1-4; TRBD1 might be the D (5 bases). Germline values: CDR1 LNHNV, CDR2 YYDKDF (reference sequence). V was pared by 1 base and J by 7 bases, with 16 bases between. The CDR3 totals 16 residues. CDR3 amino acids: CATSRAVKGLVEKLFF. CDR3 nucleotides: TGTGCCACCAGCAGAGCGGTCAAGGGGCTGGTTGAAAAACTGTTTTTT.

The V gene is TRBV20-1, the J gene TRBJ2-7; either TRBD1 or TRBD2 may fit D (6 bases each). The DNA end is more similar to TRBJ2-5, so the J call may be wrong. The CDR3 is 13 amino acids. Germline assignment: CDR1 DFQATT and CDR2 SNEGSKA (reference sequence). CDR3 sequence reads: CSVPTRGGETQYF. As DNA, the CDR3 is TGCAGTGTCCCGACTAGAGGGGGAGAGACCCAGTACTTC.

This clonotype was seen a few times. The chain couples TRBV30 to TRBJ2-7; TRBD1 matches 9 bases. The J call may be in error: the DNA end matches TRBJ2-5 better. The CDR3 covers 15 residues. Germline assignment: CDR1 GTSNPN and CDR2 SVGIG (reference sequence). In DNA, the CDR3 is TGTGCCTGGAGTGTAGGATGGGACAGGGCAGAGACCCAGTACTTC. Translating it yields CAWSVGWDRAETQYF.

V usage is TRBV5-1 and J usage is TRBJ2-3; D possibly matches TRBD1 or TRBD2 (6 bases each). The germline V and J ends were trimmed by 4 bases and 8 bases, with 35 bases remaining between them. The CDR3 totals 20 residues. From germline, CDR1 is SGHRS and CDR2 YFSETQ. DNA for the CDR3: TGCGCCAGCAGCCCTGGTCGGGACGGGGGCTTGTTCTTACGTCTCCGTACGCAGTATTTT. As protein: CASSPGRDGGLFLRLRTQYF. Filled out from reference TRBV5-1 and TRBJ2-3, the complete variable domain reads KAGVTQTPRYLIKTRGQQVTLSCSPISGHRSVSWYQQTPGQGLQFLFEYFSETQRNKGNFPGRFSGRQFSNSRSEMNVSTLELGDSALYLCASSPGRDGGLFLRLRTQYFGPGTRLTVL.

A remark on this clonotype: The junction departs from germline at one end; a sequencing error may be responsible. The chain joins TRBV18 to TRBJ2-3, with 7 bases matching TRBD1. The germline gives CDR1 KGHSH, CDR2 LQKENI. The CDR3 contains 16 residues. CDR3 protein: CASPPLGTALGDTQYF. The CDR3 DNA reads as TGTGCCAGCCCACCACTAGGGACAGCCCTGGGGGATACGCAGTATTTT.

The table lists this clonotype with a few counts. The chain is built from TRBV12-5 and TRBJ1-2; weak D call: TRBD1 (5 bases). This CDR3 contains 18 residues. CDR1 and CDR2 from the germline V gene are LGHNT and FRNRAP. V dropped 2 bases and J dropped 2 bases, with 21 bases sitting between them. The CDR3 loop reads CASGLPTALRGENYGYTF. CDR3 sequence (DNA): TGTGCTAGTGGTTTGCCTACCGCCCTTAGAGGGGAGAACTATGGCTACACCTTC.

This chain uses TRBV12-3 or TRBV12-4 with TRBJ1-2; a possible D gene is TRBD1 (6 bases). CDR3 length: 13 amino acids. V lost 8 bases, J lost 4 bases, and 14 bases lay in between. CDR3 loop: CASRGAGVYGYTF. Here the CDR3 DNA reads TGTGCCAGCCGGGGGGCAGGGGTCTATGGCTACACCTTC.

The table lists this clonotype with a few counts. The V and J genes are TRBV28 and TRBJ1-2; unclear D gene. Germline V CDR1 and CDR2: MDHEN, SYDVKM. CDR3 length: 16 residues. V was cut by 4 bases and J by 5 bases, with 20 bases left in between. Written as DNA, the CDR3 is TGTGCCAGCAGTTCCCCAAGACGTAGCCTACGGTATGGCTACACCTTC. Protein: CASSSPRRSLRYGYTF.

This clonotype was counted a few times. A junction end diverges from the germline sequence, so it may reflect a read error. The chain employs TRBV20-1 and TRBJ2-7; 11 positions agree with TRBD2. Germline lookup yields CDR1 DFQATT and CDR2 SNEGSKA (reference sequence). This CDR3 is 15 amino acids long. CDR3 DNA: TGCAGTGCTAGGGTAGCGGGAGGGAGCTCCTATGAGCAGTACTTC. Residues: CSARVAGGSSYEQYF.

The chain has TRBV4-1 and TRBJ2-6; D possibly corresponds to TRBD1 (6 bases). CDR3 length: 15 amino acids. The germline V gene encodes CDR1 MGHRA and CDR2 YSYEKL. V was shortened by 11 bases and J by 4 bases, with 18 bases between the two germline ends. CDR3 residues: CAGSVGAGGANVLTF. The CDR3 nucleotides are TGCGCCGGCTCGGTGGGGGCAGGGGGGGCCAACGTCCTGACTTTC.

The rearrangement uses TRBV6-2 or TRBV6-3 and TRBJ2-7; maybe TRBD1 (5 bases). Trimming removed 5 bases at V and 2 bases at J, with 19 bases between. Germline CDR1 reads MNHEY; CDR2 reads SVGEGT. This CDR3 has 16 residues. The CDR3 loop reads CASSTIQVSRTYEQYF. The CDR3 DNA reads as TGTGCCAGCAGTACTATACAGGTTTCCCGAACCTACGAGCAGTACTTC.

This clonotype showed up just a few times. The chain uses TRBV20-1 and TRBJ2-7; weak D call: TRBD2 (5 bases). The ends were cut back, 6 bases at V and 8 bases at J, with 20 bases in the middle. Germline V lookup: CDR1 DFQATT, CDR2 SNEGSKA (reference sequence). This CDR3 has 13 residues. The CDR3 DNA follows: TGCAGTGCCAAAGCGGTAGGTCTGATTCAGCAGTACTTC. It specifies CSAKAVGLIQQYF.

This clonotype was seen a handful of times. The chain recombines TRBV6-5 with TRBJ2-7, with D tentatively TRBD2 (6 bases). Germline-derived CDR1 and CDR2 are MNHEY and SVGAGI. CDR3 length: 14 residues. Trimming stripped 2 bases from V and 7 bases from J, with 15 bases between. The CDR3 DNA sequence: TGTGCCAGCAGTTACGGAGGGTCCCCGGGGGAGCAGTACTTC. Protein sequence: CASSYGGSPGEQYF.

CDR3 sequence: CASSISGDNEQFF. The CDR3 bases are TGTGCCAGCAGCATTAGCGGAGACAATGAGCAGTTCTTC. The chain joins TRBV7-7 to TRBJ2-1; D possibly corresponds to TRBD2 (6 bases). The V gene's germline CDR1 is SSHAT and CDR2 FNYEAQ (reference sequence). This CDR3 is built from 13 residues. Deletions cut 5 bases from V and 5 bases from J, with 10 bases between.

V and J are TRBV5-1 and TRBJ1-1; the match to TRBD1 covers 7 bases. Trimming at V came to 4 bases and at J to 1 base, leaving 4 bases not matched to a gene. The CDR3 totals 14 residues. The V gene's germline CDR1 is SGHRS and CDR2 YFSETQ. In nucleotides, the CDR3 is TGCGCCAGCAGCGTGACAGGGACGAACACTGAAGCTTTCTTT. Translating it yields CASSVTGTNTEAFF.

This clonotype was recorded a few times. The chain carries TRBV6-1 and TRBJ2-7, with a tentative D call TRBD1 (7 bases). This CDR3 is built from 19 residues. V lost 6 bases, J lost 3 bases, and 30 bases lay in between. Germline CDR1 reads MNHNS; CDR2 reads SASEGT. The CDR3 nucleotides read TGTGCCAGCAGCCCCCGCGATGAAACAGGGGACTTTGACTACTACGAGCAGTACTTC. Amino acids: CASSPRDETGDFDYYEQYF.

There are many counts of this clonotype. As DNA, the CDR3 is TGCAGTGCTCCGGAGTTAGGGGCCGCCGAGCAGTACTTC. This encodes CSAPELGAAEQYF. V gene TRBV20-1 combines with J gene TRBJ2-7; tentatively, D is TRBD1 (5 bases). Germline values: CDR1 DFQATT, CDR2 SNEGSKA (reference sequence). V gave up 5 bases and J gave up 6 bases, with 17 bases separating them. The CDR3 is 13 residues long.

V gene TRBV3-1 combines with J gene TRBJ2-7, with D hard to call. Gene TRBJ2-5 matches the end of the DNA better, so the J call may be wrong. This CDR3 comprises 15 residues. Germline V gene data show CDR1 as LGHDT and CDR2 as YNNKEL (reference sequence). CDR3: CASSPLGLSEETQYF. The CDR3 nucleotides read TGTGCCAGCAGCCCCCTCGGTCTATCGGAAGAGACCCAGTACTTC.

This clonotype was picked up a small number of times. This chain connects TRBV20-1 to TRBJ2-1; D uncertain. The germline V gene encodes CDR1 DFQATT and CDR2 SNEGSKA (reference sequence). This CDR3 has 10 amino acids. V was cut by 3 bases and J by 8 bases, with 5 bases left in between. CDR3 coding DNA: TGCAGTGCTAGTGAAGATGAGCAGTTCTTC. Its protein is CSASEDEQFF.

As for this clonotype: A read error may produce the germline difference seen at one junction end. The rearrangement uses TRBV11-2 and TRBJ2-5; no firm D call. Germline V CDR1 and CDR2: SGHAT, FQNNGV. The CDR3 is made up of 12 amino acids. In DNA, the CDR3 is TGTACCAGCAGCTTAGTTAGGGAGACCCAGTACTTC. Encoded protein: CTSSLVRETQYF. Full variable domain (outside the CDR3, taken from reference TRBV11-2 and TRBJ2-5): EAGVAQSPRYKIIEKRQSVAFWCNPISGHATLYWYQQILGQGPKLLIQFQNNGVVDDSQLPKDRFSAERLKGVDSTLKIQPAKLEDSAVYLCTSSLVRETQYFGPGTRLLVL.